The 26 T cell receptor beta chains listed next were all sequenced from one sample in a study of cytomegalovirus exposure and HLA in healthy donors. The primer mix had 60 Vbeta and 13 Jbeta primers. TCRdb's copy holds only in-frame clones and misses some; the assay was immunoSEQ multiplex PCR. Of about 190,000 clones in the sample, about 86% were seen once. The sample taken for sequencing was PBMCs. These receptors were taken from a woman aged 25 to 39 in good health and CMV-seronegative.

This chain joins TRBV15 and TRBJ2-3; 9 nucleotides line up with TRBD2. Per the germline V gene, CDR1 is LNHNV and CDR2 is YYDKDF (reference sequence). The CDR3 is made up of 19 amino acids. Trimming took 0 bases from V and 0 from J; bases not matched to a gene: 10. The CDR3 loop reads CATSRDPSGGLSSTDTQYF. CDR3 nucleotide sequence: TGTGCCACCAGCAGAGATCCCAGCGGGGGGCTATCTAGCACAGATACGCAGTATTTT.

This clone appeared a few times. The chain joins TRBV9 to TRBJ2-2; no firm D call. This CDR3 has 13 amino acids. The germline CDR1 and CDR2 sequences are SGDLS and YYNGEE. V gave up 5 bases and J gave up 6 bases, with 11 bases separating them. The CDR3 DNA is TGTGCCAGCAGTGAGCCGCGGTCCGGGGAGCTGTTTTTT. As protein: CASSEPRSGELFF.

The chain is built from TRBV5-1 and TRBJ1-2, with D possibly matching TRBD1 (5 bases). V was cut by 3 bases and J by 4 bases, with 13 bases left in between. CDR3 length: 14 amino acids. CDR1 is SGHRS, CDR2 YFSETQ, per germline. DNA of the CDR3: TGCGCCAGCAGCTCCACAGGTCTTGGCTATGGCTACACCTTC. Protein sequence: CASSSTGLGYGYTF.

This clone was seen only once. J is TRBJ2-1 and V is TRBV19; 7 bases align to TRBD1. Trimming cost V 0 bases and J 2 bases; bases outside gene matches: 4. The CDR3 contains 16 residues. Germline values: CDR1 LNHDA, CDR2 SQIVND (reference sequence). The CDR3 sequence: CASSIEGGTAYNEQFF. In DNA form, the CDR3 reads TGTGCCAGTAGTATAGAAGGTGGGACAGCCTACAATGAGCAGTTCTTC. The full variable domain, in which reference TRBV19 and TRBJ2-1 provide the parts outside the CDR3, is DGGITQSPKYLFRKEGQNVTLSCEQNLNHDAMYWYRQDPGQGLRLIYYSQIVNDFQKGDIAEGYSVSREKKESFPLTVTSAQKNPTAFYLCASSIEGGTAYNEQFFGPGTRLTVL.

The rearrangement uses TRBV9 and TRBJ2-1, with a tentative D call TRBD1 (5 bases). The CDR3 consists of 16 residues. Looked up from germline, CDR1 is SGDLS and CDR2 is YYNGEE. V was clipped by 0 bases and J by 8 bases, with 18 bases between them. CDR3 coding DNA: TGTGCCAGCAGCGTAGGGCAAGGGGCGGTTTTCCATGAGCAGTTCTTC. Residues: CASSVGQGAVFHEQFF.

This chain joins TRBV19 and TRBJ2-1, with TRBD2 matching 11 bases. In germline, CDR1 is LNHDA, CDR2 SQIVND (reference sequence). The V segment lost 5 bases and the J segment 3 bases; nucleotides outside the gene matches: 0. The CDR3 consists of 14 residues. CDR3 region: CASSGLAGYNEQFF. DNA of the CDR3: TGTGCCAGTAGTGGACTAGCGGGCTACAATGAGCAGTTCTTC. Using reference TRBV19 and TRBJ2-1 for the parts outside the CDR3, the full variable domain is DGGITQSPKYLFRKEGQNVTLSCEQNLNHDAMYWYRQDPGQGLRLIYYSQIVNDFQKGDIAEGYSVSREKKESFPLTVTSAQKNPTAFYLCASSGLAGYNEQFFGPGTRLTVL.

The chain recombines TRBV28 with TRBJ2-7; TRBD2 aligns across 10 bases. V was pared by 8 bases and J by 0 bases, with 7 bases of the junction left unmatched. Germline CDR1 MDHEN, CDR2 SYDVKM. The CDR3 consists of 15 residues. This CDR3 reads CASALLAGGSYEQYF. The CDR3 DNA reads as TGTGCCAGCGCCCTTTTAGCGGGGGGCTCCTACGAGCAGTACTTC.

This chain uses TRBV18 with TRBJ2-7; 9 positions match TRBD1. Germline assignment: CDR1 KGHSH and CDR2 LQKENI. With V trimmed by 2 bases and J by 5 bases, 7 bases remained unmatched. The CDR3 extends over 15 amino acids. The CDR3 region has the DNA TGTGCCAGCTCACCAATGGGACAGGGTTTACACGAGCAGTACTTC. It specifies CASSPMGQGLHEQYF.

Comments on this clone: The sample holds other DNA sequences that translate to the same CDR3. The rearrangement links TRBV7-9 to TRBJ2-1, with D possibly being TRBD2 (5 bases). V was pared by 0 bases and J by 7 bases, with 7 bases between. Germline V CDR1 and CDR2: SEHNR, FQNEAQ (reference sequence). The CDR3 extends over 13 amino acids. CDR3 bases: TGTGCCAGCAGCTTAGCGAGAGGGAATGAGCAGTTCTTC. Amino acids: CASSLARGNEQFF.

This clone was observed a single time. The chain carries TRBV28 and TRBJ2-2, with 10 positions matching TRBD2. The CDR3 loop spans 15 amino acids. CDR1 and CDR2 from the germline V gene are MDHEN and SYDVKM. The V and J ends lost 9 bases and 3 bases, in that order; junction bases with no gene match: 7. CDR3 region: CASRLAGVYTGELFF. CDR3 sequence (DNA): TGTGCCAGTCGGCTAGCGGGAGTTTACACCGGGGAGCTGTTTTTT.

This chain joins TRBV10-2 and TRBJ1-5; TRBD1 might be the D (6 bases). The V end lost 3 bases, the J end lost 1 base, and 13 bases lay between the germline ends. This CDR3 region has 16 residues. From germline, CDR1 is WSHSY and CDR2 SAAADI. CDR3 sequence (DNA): TGCGCCAGCAGTGATGGAGACAGGACGAGCAATCAGCCCCAGCATTTT. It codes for CASSDGDRTSNQPQHF.

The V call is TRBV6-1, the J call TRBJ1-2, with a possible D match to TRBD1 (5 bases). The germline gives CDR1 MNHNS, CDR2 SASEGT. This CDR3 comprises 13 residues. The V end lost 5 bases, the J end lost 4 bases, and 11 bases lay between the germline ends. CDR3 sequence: CASSPQGRYGYTF. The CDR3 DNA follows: TGTGCCAGCAGTCCCCAGGGCCGCTATGGCTACACCTTC.

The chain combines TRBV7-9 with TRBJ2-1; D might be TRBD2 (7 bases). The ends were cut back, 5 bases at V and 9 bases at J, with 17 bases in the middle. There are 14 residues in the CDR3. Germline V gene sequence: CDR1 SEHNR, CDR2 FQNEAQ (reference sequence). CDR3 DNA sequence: TGTGCCAGCAGCCTCACGTACAGGGAGGGTGAGCAGTTCTTC. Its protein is CASSLTYREGEQFF.

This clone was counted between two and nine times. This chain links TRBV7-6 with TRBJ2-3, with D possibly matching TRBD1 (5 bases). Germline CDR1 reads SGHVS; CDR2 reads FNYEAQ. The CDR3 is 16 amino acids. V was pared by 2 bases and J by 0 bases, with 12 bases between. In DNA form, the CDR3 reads TGTGCCAGCAGCTTAATAGGGGCGCCTAGCACAGATACGCAGTATTTT. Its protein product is CASSLIGAPSTDTQYF.

CDR3 protein: CASTPAGGARGNEQFF. As DNA, the CDR3 is TGCGCCAGCACCCCCGCGGGGGGGGCGCGGGGCAATGAGCAGTTCTTC. The gene calls are TRBV5-1 and TRBJ2-1, with 9 bases matching TRBD2. The CDR3 totals 16 residues. Losses at the gene ends were 6 bases for V and 6 bases for J; bases not matched to a gene: 13. Germline CDR1 and CDR2: SGHRS and YFSETQ.

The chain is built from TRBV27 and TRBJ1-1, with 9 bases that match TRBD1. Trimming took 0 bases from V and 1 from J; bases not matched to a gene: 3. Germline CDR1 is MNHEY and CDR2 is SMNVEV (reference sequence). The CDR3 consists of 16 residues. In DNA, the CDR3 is TGTGCCAGCAGTTTATCGGGACAGGGATCGAACACTGAAGCTTTCTTT. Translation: CASSLSGQGSNTEAFF.

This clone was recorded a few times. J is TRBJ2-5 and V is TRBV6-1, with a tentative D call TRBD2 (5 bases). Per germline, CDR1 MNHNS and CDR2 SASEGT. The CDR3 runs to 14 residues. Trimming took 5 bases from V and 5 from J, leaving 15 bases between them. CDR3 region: CASSTSPSIETQYF. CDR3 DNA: TGTGCCAGCAGTACTAGTCCCTCCATCGAGACCCAGTACTTC.

For the CDR3, the DNA is TGTGCCAGCAGCTCCCTACTAGCGGGCCTTAACAATGAGCAGTTCTTC. It encodes CASSSLLAGLNNEQFF. J is TRBJ2-1 and V is TRBV11-2; 9 bases match TRBD2. V dropped 4 bases and J dropped 5; count of bases not matched to a gene: 9. This CDR3 is built from 16 residues. Germline V gene data show CDR1 as SGHAT and CDR2 as FQNNGV.

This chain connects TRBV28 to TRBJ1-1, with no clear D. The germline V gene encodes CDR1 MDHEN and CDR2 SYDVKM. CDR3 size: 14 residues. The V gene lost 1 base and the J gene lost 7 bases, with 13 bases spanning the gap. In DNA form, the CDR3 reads TGTGCCAGCAGTTTATTAGGAGGCCTCCGTGAAGCTTTCTTT. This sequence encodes CASSLLGGLREAFF.

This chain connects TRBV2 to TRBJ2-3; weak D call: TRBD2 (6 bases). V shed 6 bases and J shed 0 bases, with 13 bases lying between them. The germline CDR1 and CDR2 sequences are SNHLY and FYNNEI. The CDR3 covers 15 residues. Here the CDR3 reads CASSAERVSTDTQYF. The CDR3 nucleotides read TGTGCCAGCAGCGCGGAGCGGGTTAGCACAGATACGCAGTATTTT.

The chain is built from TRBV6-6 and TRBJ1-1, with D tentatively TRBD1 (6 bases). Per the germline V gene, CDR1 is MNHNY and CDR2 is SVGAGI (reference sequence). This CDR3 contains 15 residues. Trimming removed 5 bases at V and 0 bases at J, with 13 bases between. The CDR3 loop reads CASSPRTDLNTEAFF. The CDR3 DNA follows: TGTGCCAGCAGTCCGAGGACAGACCTGAACACTGAAGCTTTCTTT.

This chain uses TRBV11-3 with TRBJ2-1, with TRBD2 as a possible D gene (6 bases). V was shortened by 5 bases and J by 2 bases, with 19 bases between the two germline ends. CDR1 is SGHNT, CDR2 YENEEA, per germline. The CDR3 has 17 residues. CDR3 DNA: TGTGCCAGCAGCCCCTCAGGACGGGGGACCGCCTACAATGAGCAGTTCTTC. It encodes CASSPSGRGTAYNEQFF.

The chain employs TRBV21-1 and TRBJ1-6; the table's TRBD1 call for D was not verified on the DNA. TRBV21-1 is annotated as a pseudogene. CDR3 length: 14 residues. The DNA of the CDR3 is TGTGCCAGCACTAAGGACAGCGGCGGATCACCCCTCCACTTT. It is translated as CASTKDSGGSPLHF.

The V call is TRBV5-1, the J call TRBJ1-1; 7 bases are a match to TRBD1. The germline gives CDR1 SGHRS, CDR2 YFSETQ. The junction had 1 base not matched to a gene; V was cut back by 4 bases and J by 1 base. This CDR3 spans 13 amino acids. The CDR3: CASSRQGNTEAFF. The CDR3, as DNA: TGCGCCAGCAGCCGACAGGGGAACACTGAAGCTTTCTTT.

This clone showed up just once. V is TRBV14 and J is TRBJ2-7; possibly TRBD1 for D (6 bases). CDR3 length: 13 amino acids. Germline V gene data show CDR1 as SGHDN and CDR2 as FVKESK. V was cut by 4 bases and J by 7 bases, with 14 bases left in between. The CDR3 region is CASSRETGGEQYF. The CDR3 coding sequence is TGTGCCAGCAGCCGAGAGACAGGCGGAGAGCAGTACTTC. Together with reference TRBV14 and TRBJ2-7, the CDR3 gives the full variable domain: EAGVTQFPSHSVIEKGQTVTLRCDPISGHDNLYWYRRVMGKEIKFLLHFVKESKQDESGMPNNRFLAERTGGTYSTLKVQPAELEDSGVYFCASSRETGGEQYFGPGTRLTVT.

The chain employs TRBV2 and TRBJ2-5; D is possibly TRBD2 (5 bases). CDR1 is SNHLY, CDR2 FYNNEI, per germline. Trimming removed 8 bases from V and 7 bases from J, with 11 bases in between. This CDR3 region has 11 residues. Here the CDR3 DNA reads TGTGCCAGCGCCTACGCGGGGACCCAGTACTTC. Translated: CASAYAGTQYF.